These 22 T cell receptor beta chains were sequenced from one sample in a study of beta chain features in type 1 diabetes. Study results and limitations: Moderate but significant shortening of TCRB CDR3s was recorded in all four CD4+ subsets from Type 1 diabetes patients.

The study reverse transcribed the entire isolated RNA, so it sequenced expressed TCRB transcripts. Assay used: immunoSEQ multiplex PCR; TCRdb lists only in-frame clones, some missing. In the table there are under 300,000 clones, less than 30% of which are singletons. These receptors have no known antigen. Source material: naive CD4+ T cells from blood. The source of these receptors is a woman in her 30s with type 1 diabetes.

This clone has more than one count but fewer than ten. The chain combines TRBV6-6 with TRBJ2-2; 10 bases map to TRBD1. V lost 6 bases and J lost 5; bases outside the gene matches: 6. Germline V gene sequence: CDR1 MNHNY, CDR2 SVGAGI (reference sequence). This CDR3 spans 15 amino acids. Here the CDR3 reads CASSLGQGKTGELFF. The CDR3 DNA reads TGTGCCAGCAGCCTGGGACAGGGGAAGACCGGGGAGCTGTTTTTT.

This CDR3 reads CASSFRPLRDSYNEQFF. The CDR3 coding sequence is TGTGCCAGCAGCTTTAGGCCCCTGCGGGACTCCTACAATGAGCAGTTCTTC. The gene calls are TRBV11-3 and TRBJ2-1, with D maybe TRBD2 (6 bases). Germline V CDR1 and CDR2: SGHNT, YENEEA. With 3 bases removed from V and 0 bases from J, the gap between germline ends came to 15 bases. The CDR3 has 17 amino acids.

The gene calls are TRBV27 and TRBJ1-5; maybe TRBD1 (5 bases). This CDR3 has 15 amino acids. Germline CDR1 reads MNHEY; CDR2 reads SMNVEV (reference sequence). Trimming cost V 0 bases and J 7 bases, with 13 bases left between them. Here the CDR3 DNA reads TGTGCCAGCAGTTTATCCCCAGACCACAGGCAGCCCCAGCATTTT. It is translated as CASSLSPDHRQPQHF.

This clone showed up just a few times. This sequence joins TRBV28 and TRBJ1-4; perhaps TRBD1 as D (6 bases). The germline V gene has CDR1 MDHEN and CDR2 SYDVKM. The CDR3 length is 14 residues. V was clipped by 0 bases and J by 8 bases, with 10 bases between them. In DNA, the CDR3 is TGTGCCAGCAGTTTATGGACAGGCGGGGAAAAACTGTTTTTT. Its translation: CASSLWTGGEKLFF.

This clone came up a few times. CDR3 protein: CATGAPQETQYF. The CDR3 DNA follows: TGTGCTACAGGGGCTCCTCAAGAGACCCAGTACTTC. The chain couples TRBV4-2 to TRBJ2-5, with 7 bases lining up with TRBD1. The CDR3 contains 12 residues. Germline CDR1 reads LGHNA; CDR2 reads YNFKEQ.

The chain is built from TRBV7-6 and TRBJ1-2; tentative D call: TRBD1 (6 bases). This CDR3 has 13 amino acids. Germline lookup yields CDR1 SGHVS and CDR2 FNYEAQ. Trimming removed 4 bases at V and 8 bases at J, with 14 bases between. The CDR3 bases are TGTGCCAGCAGCTCAGAACAGGGTTTGGGCTACACCTTC. Residues: CASSSEQGLGYTF.

The V call is TRBV29-1, the J call TRBJ1-5; D is perhaps TRBD1 (5 bases). Trimming shortened V by 4 bases and J by 7 bases, and 14 bases separated the two germline ends. CDR1 SQVTM and CDR2 ANQGSEA come from the germline V gene. CDR3 size: 13 residues. Written as DNA, the CDR3 is TGCAGCGTTGTTTGGCAGGGAGGACAGCCCCAGCATTTT. Translating it yields CSVVWQGGQPQHF.

This clone came up a few times. V gene TRBV25-1 combines with J gene TRBJ1-4; D is uncertain. The V and J ends lost 2 bases and 5 bases respectively, with 9 bases between them. Germline CDR1 reads MGHDK; CDR2 reads SYGVNS. The CDR3 runs 14 residues. In DNA form, the CDR3 reads TGTGCCAGCAGTGAAGGGCAACCCAATGAAAAACTGTTTTTT. Translation: CASSEGQPNEKLFF.

This clone was seen a handful of times. The chain is built from TRBV9 and TRBJ1-5; tentative D call: TRBD1 (5 bases). V lost 2 bases, J lost 6 bases, and 12 bases lay in between. The CDR3 runs to 14 residues. Germline V gene data show CDR1 as SGDLS and CDR2 as YYNGEE. The CDR3 DNA sequence: TGTGCCAGCAGCGTCATGGCGGGGGGTCAGCCCCAGCATTTT. It encodes CASSVMAGGQPQHF.

The rearrangement joins TRBV5-4 to TRBJ2-7; TRBD2 agrees at 10 bases. From germline, CDR1 is SGHNT and CDR2 YYREEE (reference sequence). The CDR3 is made up of 14 amino acids. V lost 4 bases and J lost 7; bases outside the gene matches: 8. CDR3 DNA: TGTGCCAGCAGCGCAGCCGGGACTAGCGTTGAGCAGTACTTC. As protein: CASSAAGTSVEQYF.

The chain carries TRBV7-2 and TRBJ2-2; 9 bases line up with TRBD2. The CDR3 contains 15 residues. Trimming cost V 3 bases and J 6 bases; bases outside gene matches: 5. CDR1 and CDR2 (germline): SGHTA, FQGNSA. In nucleotides, the CDR3 is TGTGCCAGCAGCTTTCCTTTAGCGGGAGCCGGGGAGCTGTTTTTT. Translating gives CASSFPLAGAGELFF.

This clone has just one count. The V and J genes are TRBV18 and TRBJ2-3; 7 nucleotides match TRBD1. Germline trimming cut 5 bases from V and 2 bases from J; bases unmatched to any gene: 7. Looked up from germline, CDR1 is KGHSH and CDR2 is LQKENI. This CDR3 has 15 amino acids. DNA for the CDR3: TGTGCCAGCTCAAACCGGGACAGTTACACAGATACGCAGTATTTT. Translated: CASSNRDSYTDTQYF. Full variable domain (rest looked up from reference TRBV18 and TRBJ2-3): NAGVMQNPRHLVRRRGQEARLRCSPMKGHSHVYWYRQLPEEGLKFMVYLQKENIIDESGMPKERFSAEFPKEGPSILRIQQVVRGDSAAYFCASSNRDSYTDTQYFGPGTRLTVL.

The CDR3 sequence: CASSYADSTDTQYF. The CDR3 DNA reads as TGCGCCAGCAGCTACGCGGATAGCACAGATACGCAGTATTTT. The chain joins TRBV5-1 to TRBJ2-3; D remains unclear. The V gene's germline CDR1 is SGHRS and CDR2 YFSETQ. The CDR3 has 14 amino acids. Trimming took off 3 bases at V and 0 bases at J, with 8 bases between the two ends.

This CDR3 reads CAWTRGGTGSWETQYF. CDR3 DNA sequence: TGTGCCTGGACCCGAGGCGGGACAGGGAGTTGGGAGACCCAGTACTTC. J is TRBJ2-5 and V is TRBV30; 9 bases fit TRBD1. CDR1 is GTSNPN, CDR2 SVGIG, per germline (reference sequence). V dropped 4 bases and J dropped 5; count of bases not matched to a gene: 14. The CDR3 covers 16 residues.

The rearrangement uses TRBV29-1 and TRBJ2-1; no definite D call. The germline V and J ends were trimmed by 2 bases and 4 bases, with 12 bases remaining between them. Germline CDR1 SQVTM, CDR2 ANQGSEA. This CDR3 contains 14 residues. CDR3 sequence reads: CSVEIRLLYNEQFF. The DNA of the CDR3 is TGCAGCGTTGAAATAAGGCTACTATACAATGAGCAGTTCTTC.

The V and J genes are TRBV30 and TRBJ1-1; TRBD1 matches 8 bases. V dropped 1 base and J dropped 5; count of bases not matched to a gene: 15. CDR3 size: 17 residues. Germline CDR1 reads GTSNPN; CDR2 reads SVGIG (reference sequence). CDR3 coding DNA: TGTGCCTGGAGTGCTCTTCTTGTTCAGGGGGCGAGGACTGAAGCTTTCTTT. Amino acids: CAWSALLVQGARTEAFF.

Only a few counts were recorded for this clone. V and J are TRBV2 and TRBJ2-7; TRBD1 is a possible D gene (6 bases). V lost 8 bases and J 5 bases, leaving 13 bases between the germline ends. This CDR3 is 12 amino acids long. Per the germline V gene, CDR1 is SNHLY and CDR2 is FYNNEI. The CDR3 reads CASSSQGNEQYF. The CDR3 DNA is TGTGCCAGCTCTTCACAGGGCAACGAGCAGTACTTC.

In this sample, this clone turned up a few times. The rearrangement links TRBV4-1 to TRBJ2-4; 7 bases line up with TRBD1. Looked up from germline, CDR1 is MGHRA and CDR2 is YSYEKL. The V gene end was trimmed by 1 base and the J gene end by 9 bases; junction bases not matched to a gene: 9. CDR3 length equals 15 residues. The CDR3 bases are TGCGCCAGCAGCCAAGGAGGGGGCGAAAGGGGCATTCAGTACTTC. It codes for CASSQGGGERGIQYF.

The rearrangement links TRBV4-2 to TRBJ1-3; 7 bases map to TRBD1. Per germline, CDR1 LGHNA and CDR2 YNFKEQ. V lost 3 bases and J lost 0; bases outside the gene matches: 2. This CDR3 has 15 amino acids. The CDR3 DNA reads as TGTGCCAGCAGCCAGGGGACAGCCTCTGGAAACACCATATATTTT. Amino acid sequence: CASSQGTASGNTIYF.

The rearrangement joins TRBV5-4 to TRBJ1-2, with D tentatively TRBD1 (5 bases). CDR1 SGHNT and CDR2 YYREEE come from the germline V gene (reference sequence). The germline V and J ends were trimmed by 4 bases and 7 bases, with 8 bases remaining between them. The CDR3 runs to 11 residues. The CDR3 nucleotides read TGTGCCAGCAGCAGTACAGGTGGCTACACCTTC. Amino acid sequence: CASSSTGGYTF.

This clone has a handful of counts. The V and J genes are TRBV7-2 and TRBJ2-1, with unresolved D. From germline, CDR1 is SGHTA and CDR2 FQGNSA. V dropped 1 base and J dropped 5 bases, with 6 bases sitting between them. CDR3 length: 13 residues. CDR3 in DNA: TGTGCCAGCAGCTTAGGGCCAAACAATGAGCAGTTCTTC. As protein: CASSLGPNNEQFF.

V and J are TRBV11-3 and TRBJ2-1; TRBD2 might be the D (6 bases). CDR1 is SGHNT and CDR2 is YENEEA in the germline V gene. There are 14 residues in the CDR3. V gave up 4 bases and J gave up 6 bases, with 13 bases separating them. The CDR3 protein is CASSSGTRSNEQFF. Written as DNA, the CDR3 is TGTGCCAGCAGCTCCGGGACTCGGAGCAATGAGCAGTTCTTC.